This TCR beta chain originates from a study of blood T cell repertoires in COVID-19. Study information: COVID-19 samples from acute and convalescent phases originated in the United States, Italy and Spain. Nucleic acid was either cDNA or gDNA, and it came from T cells, B-cell-depleted T cells, or PBMCs.

This clone was detected only once. In germline, CDR1 is MNHEY, CDR2 SVGAGI. This CDR3 is 14 amino acids long. The V end lost 6 bases, the J end lost 2 bases, and 14 bases lay between the germline ends. Original handling: Scientists estimated how many nucleated cells there were by amplifying reference gene primers. Profiled with immunoSEQ multiplex PCR; TCRdb holds only in-frame clones, not every one. The V and J calls and clone size were taken over from that table, and D and trimming were inferred from the DNA. The sample has about 130,000 clones; over 75% are singletons. Specimen: peripheral blood. The chain joins TRBV6-5 to TRBJ2-7; D possibly corresponds to TRBD1 (5 bases). The receptor was derived from a man aged 80 or over with active or convalescent COVID-19. The CDR3 here is CASRADQGPYEQYF. The CDR3 DNA reads TGTGCCAGCAGGGCCGACCAGGGTCCCTACGAGCAGTACTTC.